This T cell receptor beta chain was identified during a study of shared clonotypes between healthy human individuals. The study, taken as a whole, reports: A few donors shared around 5.2% of their naive CD4 clonotypes. Memory subsets had estimated richness that was generally smaller than that of naive subsets.

Only one count was recorded for this clone. Its antigen remains unknown. Here immunoSEQ multiplex PCR was the method, and the copy in TCRdb shows in-frame clones only, minus some. In the table there are approximately 250,000 clones, 65% of which are singletons. The CDR3 has 14 residues. Trimming removed 7 bases from V and 0 bases from J, with 10 bases in between. Per the germline V gene, CDR1 is SGHTA and CDR2 is FQGNSA. Investigators divided CD4+ cells into CD45RA+ naive and CD45RA-negative memory subsets. The source of this sequence is a young man in good health. Sequenced material: memory CD4+ T cells sorted from blood. As for subset: CD45RA-negative fraction. The rearrangement links TRBV7-2 to TRBJ1-3; D gene uncertain. CDR3 DNA sequence: TGTGCCAGCACCTTCTACAGCTCTGGAAACACCATATATTTT. It codes for CASTFYSSGNTIYF.